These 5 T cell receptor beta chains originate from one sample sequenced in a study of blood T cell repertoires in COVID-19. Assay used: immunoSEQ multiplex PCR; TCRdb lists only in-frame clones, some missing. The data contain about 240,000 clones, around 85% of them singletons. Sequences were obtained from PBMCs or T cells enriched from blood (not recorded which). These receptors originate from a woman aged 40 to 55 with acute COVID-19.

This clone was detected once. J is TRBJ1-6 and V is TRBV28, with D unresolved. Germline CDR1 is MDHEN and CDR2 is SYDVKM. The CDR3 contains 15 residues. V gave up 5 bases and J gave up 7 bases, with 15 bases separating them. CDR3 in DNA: TGTGCCAGCAGTGCCTATCGGGGAGGCAATTCACCCCTCCACTTT. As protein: CASSAYRGGNSPLHF. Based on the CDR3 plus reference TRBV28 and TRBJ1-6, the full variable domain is DVKVTQSSRYLVKRTGEKVFLECVQDMDHENMFWYRQDPGLGLRLIYFSYDVKMKEKGDIPEGYSVSREKKERFSLILESASTNQTSMYLCASSAYRGGNSPLHFGNGTRLTVT.

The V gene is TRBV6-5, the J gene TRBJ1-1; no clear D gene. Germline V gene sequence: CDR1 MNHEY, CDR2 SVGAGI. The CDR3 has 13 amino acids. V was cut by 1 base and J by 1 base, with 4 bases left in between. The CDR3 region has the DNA TGTGCCAGCAGTTACTTTCAGAACACTGAAGCTTTCTTT. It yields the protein CASSYFQNTEAFF.

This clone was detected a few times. CDR3 in amino acids: CASSYRGLSTDTQYF. CDR3 DNA: TGTGCCAGCAGTTACAGGGGGCTTAGCACAGATACGCAGTATTTT. The genes are TRBV6-5 and TRBJ2-3; 7 nucleotides line up with TRBD1. The CDR3 loop spans 15 amino acids. The V and J ends lost 2 bases and 0 bases, in that order; junction bases with no gene match: 2. Germline values: CDR1 MNHEY, CDR2 SVGAGI.

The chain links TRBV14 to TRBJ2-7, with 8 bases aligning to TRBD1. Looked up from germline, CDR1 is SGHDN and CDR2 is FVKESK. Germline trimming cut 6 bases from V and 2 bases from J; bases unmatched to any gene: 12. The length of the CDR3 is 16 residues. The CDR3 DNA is TGTGCCAGCAGGTCAAGCGGACAGGGCCGCGCCTACGAGCAGTACTTC. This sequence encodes CASRSSGQGRAYEQYF.

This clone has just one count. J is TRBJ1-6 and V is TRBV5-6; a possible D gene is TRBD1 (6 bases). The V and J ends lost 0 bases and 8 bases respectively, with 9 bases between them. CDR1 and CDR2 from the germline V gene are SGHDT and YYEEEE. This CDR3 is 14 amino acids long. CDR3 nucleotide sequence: TGTGCCAGCAGCTTGGGGACAGCGCATTCACCCCTCCACTTT. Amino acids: CASSLGTAHSPLHF.